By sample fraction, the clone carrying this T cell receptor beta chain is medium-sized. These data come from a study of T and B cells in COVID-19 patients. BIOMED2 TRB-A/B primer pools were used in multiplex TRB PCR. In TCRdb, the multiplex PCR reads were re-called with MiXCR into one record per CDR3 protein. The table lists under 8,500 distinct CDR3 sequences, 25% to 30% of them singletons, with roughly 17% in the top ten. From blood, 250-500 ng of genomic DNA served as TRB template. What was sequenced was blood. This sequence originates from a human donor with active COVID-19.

In DNA, the CDR3 is TGTGCCAGCAGCTTCCGGGACGGAACCCAGGTAGCGAACACCGGGGAGCTGTTTTTT. It encodes CASSFRDGTQVANTGELFF. V usage is TRBV5-4 and J usage is TRBJ2-2; D possibly matches TRBD1 or TRBD2 (5 bases each). This CDR3 is 19 amino acids long. Germline lookup yields CDR1 SGHNT and CDR2 YYREEE (reference sequence). Trimming took 2 bases from V and 0 from J, leaving 20 bases between them. Combining the CDR3 with reference TRBV5-4 and TRBJ2-2 gives the whole variable domain ETGVTQSPTHLIKTRGQQVTLRCSSQSGHNTVSWYQQALGQGPQFIFQYYREEENGRGNFPPRFSGLQFPNYSSELNVNALELDDSALYLCASSFRDGTQVANTGELFFGEGSRLTVL.